This T cell receptor (beta chain) was identified during a study of blood T cell repertoires in COVID-19. The V segment lost 10 bases and the J segment 2 bases; nucleotides outside the gene matches: 12. Germline lookup yields CDR1 MDHEN and CDR2 SYDVKM. The CDR3 runs to 18 residues. The repertoire was sequenced with immunoSEQ multiplex PCR; TCRdb's copy has only in-frame clones and lacks some. This repertoire shows 75,000 to 100,000 clones, about 86% found once; its top ten account for less than 20%. J is TRBJ2-3 and V is TRBV28; 16 positions agree with TRBD2. Specimen: peripheral blood. The sequence came from a human donor in a cohort sampled during active COVID-19. CDR3 DNA sequence: TGTGCCATCGGACCGGGACTAGCGGGAGGGGCGGACACAGATACGCAGTATTTT. Its translation is CAIGPGLAGGADTDTQYF.